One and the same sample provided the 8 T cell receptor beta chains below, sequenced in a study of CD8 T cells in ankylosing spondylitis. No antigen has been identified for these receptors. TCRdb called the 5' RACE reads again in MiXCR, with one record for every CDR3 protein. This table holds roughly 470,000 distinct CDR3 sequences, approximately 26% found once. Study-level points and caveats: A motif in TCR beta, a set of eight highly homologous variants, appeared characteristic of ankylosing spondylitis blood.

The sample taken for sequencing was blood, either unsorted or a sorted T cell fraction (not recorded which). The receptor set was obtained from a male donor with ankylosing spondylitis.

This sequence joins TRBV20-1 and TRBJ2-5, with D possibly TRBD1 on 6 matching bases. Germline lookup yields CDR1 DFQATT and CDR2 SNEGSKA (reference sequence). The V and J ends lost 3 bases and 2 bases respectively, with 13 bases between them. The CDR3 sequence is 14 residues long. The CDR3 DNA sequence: TGCAGTGCTAGCCCGACAGGACTTCAAGAGACCCAGTACTTC. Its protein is CSASPTGLQETQYF.

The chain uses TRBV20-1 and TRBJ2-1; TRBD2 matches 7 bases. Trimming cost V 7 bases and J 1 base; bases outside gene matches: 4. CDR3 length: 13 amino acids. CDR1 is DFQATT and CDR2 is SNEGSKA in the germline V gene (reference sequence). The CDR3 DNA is TGCAGTGTAGGGAGGGAGTCCTACAATGAGCAGTTCTTC. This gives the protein CSVGRESYNEQFF.

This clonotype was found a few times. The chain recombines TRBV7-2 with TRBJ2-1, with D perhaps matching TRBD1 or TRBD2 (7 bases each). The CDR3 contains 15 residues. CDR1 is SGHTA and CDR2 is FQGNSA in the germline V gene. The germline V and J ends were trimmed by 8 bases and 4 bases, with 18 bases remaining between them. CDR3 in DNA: TGTGCCAGCGCCAGGGAGGGACAGTATTACAATGAGCAGTTCTTC. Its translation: CASAREGQYYNEQFF.

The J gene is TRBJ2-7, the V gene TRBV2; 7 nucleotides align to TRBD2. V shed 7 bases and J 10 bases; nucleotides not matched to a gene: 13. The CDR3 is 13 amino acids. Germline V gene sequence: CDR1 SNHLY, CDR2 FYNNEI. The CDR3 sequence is CASTETSRGKQYV. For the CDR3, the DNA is TGTGCCAGCACCGAGACCTCGCGGGGGAAACAGTACGTC.

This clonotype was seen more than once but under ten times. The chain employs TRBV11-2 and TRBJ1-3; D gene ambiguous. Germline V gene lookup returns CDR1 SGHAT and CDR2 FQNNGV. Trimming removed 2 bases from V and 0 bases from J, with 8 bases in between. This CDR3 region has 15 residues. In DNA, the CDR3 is TGTGCCAGCAGCTTATCACCGAGCTCTGGAAACACCATATATTTT. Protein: CASSLSPSSGNTIYF.

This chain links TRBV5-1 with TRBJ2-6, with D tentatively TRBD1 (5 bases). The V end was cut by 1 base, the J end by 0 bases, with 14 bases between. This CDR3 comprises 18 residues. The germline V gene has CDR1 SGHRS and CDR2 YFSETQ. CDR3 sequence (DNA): TGCGCCAGCAGCTTGCGTGGACAACGACGCTCTGGGGCCAACGTCCTGACTTTC. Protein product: CASSLRGQRRSGANVLTF.

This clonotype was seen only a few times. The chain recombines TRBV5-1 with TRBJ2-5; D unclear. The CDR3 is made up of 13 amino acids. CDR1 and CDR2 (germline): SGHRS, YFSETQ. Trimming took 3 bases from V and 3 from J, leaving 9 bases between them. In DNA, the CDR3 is TGCGCCAGCAGCTGGGCACAAAAAGAGACCCAGTACTTC. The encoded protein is CASSWAQKETQYF.

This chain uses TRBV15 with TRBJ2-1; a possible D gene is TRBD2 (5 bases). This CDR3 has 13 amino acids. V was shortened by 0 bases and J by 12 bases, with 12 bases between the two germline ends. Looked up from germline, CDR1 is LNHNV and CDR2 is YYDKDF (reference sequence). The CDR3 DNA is TGTGCCACCAGCAGAGATGGTAGGGAGCGGCAGTTCTTC. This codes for CATSRDGRERQFF.